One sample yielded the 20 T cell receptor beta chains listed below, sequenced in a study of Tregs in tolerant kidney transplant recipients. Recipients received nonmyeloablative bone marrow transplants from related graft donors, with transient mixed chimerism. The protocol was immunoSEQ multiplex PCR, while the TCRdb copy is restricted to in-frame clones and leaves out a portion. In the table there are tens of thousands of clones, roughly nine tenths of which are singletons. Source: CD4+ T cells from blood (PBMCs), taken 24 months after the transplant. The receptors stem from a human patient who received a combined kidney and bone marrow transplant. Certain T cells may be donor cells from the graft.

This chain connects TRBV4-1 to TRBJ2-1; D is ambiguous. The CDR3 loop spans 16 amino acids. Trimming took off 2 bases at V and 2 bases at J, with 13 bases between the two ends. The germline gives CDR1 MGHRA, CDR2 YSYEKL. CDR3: CASSQMKSVTYNEQFF. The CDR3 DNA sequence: TGCGCCAGCAGCCAAATGAAGTCGGTGACCTACAATGAGCAGTTCTTC.

CDR3 in amino acids: CASIRLAAVTDTQYF. The CDR3 nucleotides are TGTGCCAGCATAAGACTAGCGGCAGTGACAGATACGCAGTATTTT. This sequence joins TRBV6-1 and TRBJ2-3; 9 nucleotides agree with TRBD2. V trimming: 7 bases; J trimming: 3 bases; junction bases outside the gene matches: 8. The CDR3 is 15 residues long. Germline V gene data show CDR1 as MNHNS and CDR2 as SASEGT.

In DNA form, the CDR3 reads TGTGCCAGCAGCTTGGTAGATTTTACCGGGGAGCTGTTTTTT. As protein: CASSLVDFTGELFF. This chain connects TRBV11-3 to TRBJ2-2, with D uncertain. Germline loops: CDR1 SGHNT, CDR2 YENEEA. This CDR3 has 14 amino acids. Trimming took off 3 bases at V and 5 bases at J, with 10 bases between the two ends.

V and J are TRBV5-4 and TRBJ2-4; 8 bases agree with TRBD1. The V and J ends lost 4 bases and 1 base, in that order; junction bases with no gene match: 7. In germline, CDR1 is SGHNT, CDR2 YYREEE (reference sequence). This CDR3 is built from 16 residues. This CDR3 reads CASSTSGGAAKNIQYF. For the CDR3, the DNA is TGTGCCAGCAGCACGTCAGGGGGCGCGGCCAAAAACATTCAGTACTTC.

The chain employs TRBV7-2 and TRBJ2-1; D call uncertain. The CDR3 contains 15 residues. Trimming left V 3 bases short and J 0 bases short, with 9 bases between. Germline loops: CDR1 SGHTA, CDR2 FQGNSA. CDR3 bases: TGTGCCAGCAGCTTTAGATTTAGCTCCTACAATGAGCAGTTCTTC. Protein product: CASSFRFSSYNEQFF.

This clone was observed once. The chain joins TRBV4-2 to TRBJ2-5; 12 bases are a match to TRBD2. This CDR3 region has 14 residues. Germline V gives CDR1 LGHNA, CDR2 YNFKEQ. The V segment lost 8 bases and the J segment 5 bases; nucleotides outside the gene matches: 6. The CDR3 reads CASGLAGGRETQYF. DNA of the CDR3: TGTGCCAGCGGGCTAGCGGGGGGGCGGGAGACCCAGTACTTC.

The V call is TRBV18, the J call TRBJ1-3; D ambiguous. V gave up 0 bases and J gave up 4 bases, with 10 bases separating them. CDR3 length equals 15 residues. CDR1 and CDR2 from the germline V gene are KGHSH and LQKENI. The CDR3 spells CASSPPTVWGNTIYF. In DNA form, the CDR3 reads TGTGCCAGCTCACCACCAACGGTCTGGGGAAACACCATATATTTT.

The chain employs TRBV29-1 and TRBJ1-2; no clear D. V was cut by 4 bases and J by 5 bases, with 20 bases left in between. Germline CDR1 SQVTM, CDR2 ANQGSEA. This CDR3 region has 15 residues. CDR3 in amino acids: CSVVVGSPTIYGYTF. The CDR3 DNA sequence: TGCAGCGTTGTGGTTGGGAGCCCGACAATTTATGGCTACACCTTC.

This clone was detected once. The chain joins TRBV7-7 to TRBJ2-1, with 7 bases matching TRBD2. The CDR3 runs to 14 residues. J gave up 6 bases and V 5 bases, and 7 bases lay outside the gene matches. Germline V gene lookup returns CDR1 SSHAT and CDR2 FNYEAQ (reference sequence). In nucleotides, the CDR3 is TGTGCCAGCAGCCTCGGGCTAGCGGTCAATGAGCAGTTCTTC. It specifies CASSLGLAVNEQFF.

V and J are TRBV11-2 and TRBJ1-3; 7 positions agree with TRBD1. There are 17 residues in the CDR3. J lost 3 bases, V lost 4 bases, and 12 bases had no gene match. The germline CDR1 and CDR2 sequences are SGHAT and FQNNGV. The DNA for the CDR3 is TGTGCCAGCAGCTACCGGAGTCAGGGGGTATTTGGAAACACCATATATTTT. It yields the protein CASSYRSQGVFGNTIYF. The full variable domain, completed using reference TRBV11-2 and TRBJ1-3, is EAGVAQSPRYKIIEKRQSVAFWCNPISGHATLYWYQQILGQGPKLLIQFQNNGVVDDSQLPKDRFSAERLKGVDSTLKIQPAKLEDSAVYLCASSYRSQGVFGNTIYFGEGSWLTVV.

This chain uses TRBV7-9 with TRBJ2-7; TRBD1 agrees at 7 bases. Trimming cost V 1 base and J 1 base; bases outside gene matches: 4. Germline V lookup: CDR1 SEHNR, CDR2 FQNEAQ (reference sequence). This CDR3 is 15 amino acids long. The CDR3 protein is CASSLVGGVSYEQYF. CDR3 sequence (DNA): TGTGCCAGCAGCTTAGTAGGGGGCGTATCCTACGAGCAGTACTTC.

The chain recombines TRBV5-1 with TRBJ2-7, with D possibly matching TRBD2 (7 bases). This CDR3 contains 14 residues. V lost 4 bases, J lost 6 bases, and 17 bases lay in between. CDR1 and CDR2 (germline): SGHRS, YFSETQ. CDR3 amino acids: CASSIQTGGGEQYF. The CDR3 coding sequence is TGCGCCAGCAGCATCCAGACAGGCGGGGGCGAGCAGTACTTC. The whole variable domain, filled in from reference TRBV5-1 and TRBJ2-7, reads KAGVTQTPRYLIKTRGQQVTLSCSPISGHRSVSWYQQTPGQGLQFLFEYFSETQRNKGNFPGRFSGRQFSNSRSEMNVSTLELGDSALYLCASSIQTGGGEQYFGPGTRLTVT.

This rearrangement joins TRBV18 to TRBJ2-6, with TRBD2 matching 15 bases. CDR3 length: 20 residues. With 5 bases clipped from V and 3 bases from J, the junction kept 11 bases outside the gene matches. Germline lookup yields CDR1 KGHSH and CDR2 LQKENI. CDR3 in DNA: TGTGCCAGCTCATTCGGACTAGCGGGGGGGGACCTCCTTGGGGCCAACGTCCTGACTTTC. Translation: CASSFGLAGGDLLGANVLTF.

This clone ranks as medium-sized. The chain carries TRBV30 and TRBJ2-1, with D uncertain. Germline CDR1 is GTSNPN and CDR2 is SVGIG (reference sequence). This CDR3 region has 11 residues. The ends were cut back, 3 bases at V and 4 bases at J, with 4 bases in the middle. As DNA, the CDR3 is TGTGCCTGGAGCCCTTACAATGAGCAGTTCTTC. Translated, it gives CAWSPYNEQFF.

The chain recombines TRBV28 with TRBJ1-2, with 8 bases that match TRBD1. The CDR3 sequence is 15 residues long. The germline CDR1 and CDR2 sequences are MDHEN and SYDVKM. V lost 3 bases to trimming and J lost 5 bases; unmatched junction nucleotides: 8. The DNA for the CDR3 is TGTGCCAGCAGTTTCCGGGACAGGCGGATTTATGGCTACACCTTC. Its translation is CASSFRDRRIYGYTF.

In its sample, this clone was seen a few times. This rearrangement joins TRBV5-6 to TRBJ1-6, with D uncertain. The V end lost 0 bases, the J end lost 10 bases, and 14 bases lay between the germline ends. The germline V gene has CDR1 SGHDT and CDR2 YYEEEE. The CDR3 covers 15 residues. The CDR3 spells CASSLAQVAGSPLHF. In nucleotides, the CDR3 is TGTGCCAGCAGCTTGGCCCAGGTCGCTGGATCACCCCTCCACTTT.

CDR3 protein: CASSPGETQYF. In nucleotides, the CDR3 is TGTGCCAGCAGCCCCGGAGAGACCCAGTACTTC. The chain is built from TRBV9 and TRBJ2-5; no definite D call. Trimming cost V 4 bases and J 4 bases, with 5 bases left between them. This CDR3 region has 11 residues. The germline gives CDR1 SGDLS, CDR2 YYNGEE.

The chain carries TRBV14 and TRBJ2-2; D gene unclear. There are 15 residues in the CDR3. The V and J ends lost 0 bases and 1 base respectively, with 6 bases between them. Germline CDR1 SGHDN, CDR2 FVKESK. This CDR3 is CASSQETENTGELFF. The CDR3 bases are TGTGCCAGCAGCCAAGAAACAGAGAACACCGGGGAGCTGTTTTTT.

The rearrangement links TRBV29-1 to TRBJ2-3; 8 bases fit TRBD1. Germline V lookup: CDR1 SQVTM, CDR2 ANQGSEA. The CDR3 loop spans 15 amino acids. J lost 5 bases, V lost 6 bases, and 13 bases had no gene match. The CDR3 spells CSVFTPDRARDTQYF. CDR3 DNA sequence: TGCAGCGTCTTTACTCCGGACAGGGCGAGAGATACGCAGTATTTT.

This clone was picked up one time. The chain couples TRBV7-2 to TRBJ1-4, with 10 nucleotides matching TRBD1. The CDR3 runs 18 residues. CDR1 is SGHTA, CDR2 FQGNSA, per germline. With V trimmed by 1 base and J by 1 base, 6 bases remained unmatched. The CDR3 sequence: CASSLVGTGALTNEKLFF. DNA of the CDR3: TGTGCCAGCAGCTTAGTGGGGACAGGGGCCTTAACTAATGAAAAACTGTTTTTT.